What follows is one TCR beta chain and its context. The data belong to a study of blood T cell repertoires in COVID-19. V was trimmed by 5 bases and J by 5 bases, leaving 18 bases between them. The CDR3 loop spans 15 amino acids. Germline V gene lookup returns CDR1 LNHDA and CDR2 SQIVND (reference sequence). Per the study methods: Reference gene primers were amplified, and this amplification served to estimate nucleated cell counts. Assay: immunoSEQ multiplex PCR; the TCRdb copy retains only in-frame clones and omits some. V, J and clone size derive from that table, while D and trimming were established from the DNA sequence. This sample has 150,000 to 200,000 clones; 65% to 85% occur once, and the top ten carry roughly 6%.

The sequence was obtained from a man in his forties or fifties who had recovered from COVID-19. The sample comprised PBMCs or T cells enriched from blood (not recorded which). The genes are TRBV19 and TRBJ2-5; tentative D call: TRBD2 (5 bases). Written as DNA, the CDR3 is TGTGCCAGTAGTCTCCGAGGGCCGGGCCGGGAGACCCAGTACTTC. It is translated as CASSLRGPGRETQYF.